One sample yielded the 5 T cell receptor beta chains listed below, sequenced in a study of T cells after posttransplantation cyclophosphamide. The data were produced by immunoSEQ multiplex PCR, yet TCRdb's version contains in-frame clones alone and is incomplete. The counts give some 23,000 clones, none of them seen only once; approximately 4.7% is held by the top ten. The material sequenced was PBMCs. The origin of the receptors is a woman aged 45-65 years in good health, CMV-negative, and a related stem cell transplant donor.

There are many counts of this clone. One end of the junction varies from germline; a read error may be responsible. This chain connects TRBV7-3 to TRBJ2-1; a possible D gene is TRBD1 (6 bases). Germline V lookup: CDR1 SGHTA, CDR2 FQGTGA. The CDR3 runs 15 residues. CDR3 nucleotide sequence: TGTGCCAGCAGCATAACCAGGGGAACGGGTAATGAGCAGTTCTTC. It codes for CASSITRGTGNEQFF.

The sample holds many counts of this clone. This chain links TRBV7-6 with TRBJ1-2; 7 positions match TRBD1. Germline lookup yields CDR1 SGHVS and CDR2 FNYEAQ. The V segment lost 5 bases and the J segment 5 bases; nucleotides outside the gene matches: 11. This CDR3 is 15 amino acids long. This chain's CDR3 is CASSQTAPGGYGYTF. For the CDR3, the DNA is TGTGCCAGCAGCCAGACAGCCCCAGGGGGTTATGGCTACACCTTC.

This clone has at least ten counts. The gene calls are TRBV7-3 and TRBJ2-1; 7 bases match TRBD2. CDR1 is SGHTA and CDR2 is FQGTGA in the germline V gene. There are 16 residues in the CDR3. V was clipped by 1 base and J by 8 bases; unmatched bases: 11. CDR3 sequence: CASSLIATSATDEQFF. The CDR3 nucleotides are TGTGCCAGCAGCTTAATAGCTACTAGCGCCACAGATGAGCAGTTCTTC. Full variable domain (remainder filled in from reference TRBV7-3 and TRBJ2-1): GAGVSQTPSNKVTEKGKYVELRCDPISGHTALYWYRQSLGQGPEFLIYFQGTGAADDSGLPNDRFFAVRPEGSVSTLKIQRTERGDSAVYLCASSLIATSATDEQFFGPGTRLTVL.

This clone was seen many times. This CDR3 is CASSLGERSGTTLNEKLFF. In DNA, the CDR3 is TGTGCCAGCAGCTTAGGGGAGAGGTCCGGAACTACATTGAATGAAAAACTGTTTTTT. The chain joins TRBV7-6 to TRBJ1-4; D ambiguous. The CDR3 is made up of 19 amino acids. Germline CDR1 SGHVS, CDR2 FNYEAQ. V gave up 1 base and J gave up 5 bases, with 23 bases separating them. The entire variable domain, with the rest obtained from reference TRBV7-6 and TRBJ1-4, is as follows: GAGVSQSPRYKVTKRGQDVALRCDPISGHVSLYWYRQALGQGPEFLTYFNYEAQQDKSGLPNDRFSAERPEGSISTLTIQRTEQRDSAMYRCASSLGERSGTTLNEKLFFGSGTQLSVL.

This clone was counted at least ten times. The J gene is TRBJ2-7, the V gene TRBV10-2; 11 nucleotides line up with TRBD2. This CDR3 contains 16 residues. CDR1 and CDR2 from the germline V gene are WSHSY and SAAADI. The V and J ends lost 6 bases and 4 bases, in that order; junction bases with no gene match: 11. The CDR3: CASSNPKLAGVYEQYF. CDR3 nucleotide sequence: TGCGCCAGCAGCAACCCGAAACTAGCGGGGGTTTACGAGCAGTACTTC.